The 8 T cell receptor beta chains below all came from one sample that was sequenced in a study of T-cell reconstitution after alpha-beta-depleted transplantation in children. Preparation of the TCRbeta library used unique molecular identifiers. TCRdb processed the PCR reads anew with MiXCR; each CDR3 protein has one entry. The sample yields about 420,000 distinct CDR3 sequences, about 16% seen once. Material: PBMCs, mostly from graft donor cells, obtained 360 days after TCRalphabeta/CD19-depleted stem cell transplant. Source of these receptors: a boy less than two years old who had a stem cell transplant for Wiskott-Aldrich syndrome, so the T cells may come from the graft donor.

This clonotype appeared many times. This chain uses TRBV10-3 with TRBJ2-7; no clear D gene. V was trimmed by 6 bases and J by 9 bases, leaving 9 bases between them. CDR1 and CDR2 (germline): ENHRY, SYGVKD. This CDR3 has 10 residues. The CDR3 coding sequence is TGTGCCATCAGGGTGTCTGGGCAGTACTTC. Protein product: CAIRVSGQYF.

The chain's CDR3 is CASSPLGGSRDEQFF. The CDR3 region has the DNA TGTGCCAGCAGTCCCCTAGGCGGGAGCCGAGATGAGCAGTTCTTC. The rearrangement uses TRBV27 and TRBJ2-1; 7 bases align to TRBD2. Germline trimming cut 5 bases from V and 8 bases from J; bases unmatched to any gene: 12. The CDR3 runs 15 residues. Germline CDR1 MNHEY, CDR2 SMNVEV (reference sequence).

This clonotype showed up just a few times. The rearrangement joins TRBV7-9 to TRBJ2-3; D is uncertain. This CDR3 is 16 amino acids long. V gave up 5 bases and J gave up 4 bases, with 19 bases separating them. The V gene's germline CDR1 is SEHNR and CDR2 FQNEAQ (reference sequence). CDR3 protein: CASSPSVGFRADTQYF. In DNA, the CDR3 is TGTGCCAGCAGCCCAAGCGTGGGGTTCCGGGCAGATACGCAGTATTTT.

The chain combines TRBV6-2 or TRBV6-3 with TRBJ2-4; D uncertain. Germline CDR1 and CDR2: MNHEY and SVGEGT. There are 18 residues in the CDR3. Trimming took off 0 bases at V and 0 bases at J, with 15 bases between the two ends. The CDR3 reads CASSYSPPFGEAKNIQYF. CDR3 bases: TGTGCCAGCAGTTACTCGCCCCCCTTCGGCGAAGCCAAAAACATTCAGTACTTC.

This chain connects TRBV12-3 or TRBV12-4 to TRBJ2-2; 10 positions match TRBD1. V was clipped by 6 bases and J by 7 bases; unmatched bases: 5. The CDR3 has 14 residues. The CDR3 sequence: CASRSTGGIGELFF. The DNA of the CDR3 is TGTGCCAGCAGGTCGACAGGGGGCATCGGGGAGCTGTTTTTT.

The chain has TRBV15 and TRBJ1-1, with D perhaps matching TRBD1 (5 bases). This CDR3 is built from 15 residues. V lost 2 bases and J 1 base, leaving 11 bases between the germline ends. The germline CDR1 and CDR2 sequences are LNHNV and YYDKDF (reference sequence). The CDR3 spells CATSRRQGWNTEAFF. The CDR3 coding sequence is TGTGCCACCAGCAGAAGGCAGGGATGGAACACTGAAGCTTTCTTT.

This sequence joins TRBV20-1 and TRBJ2-1, with 8 bases fitting TRBD2. The CDR3 runs to 14 residues. Per the germline V gene, CDR1 is DFQATT and CDR2 is SNEGSKA (reference sequence). The J segment lost 7 bases and the V segment lost 2 bases, leaving 7 bases of the junction unmatched. The CDR3 sequence: CSARSSGRSNEQFF. Here the CDR3 DNA reads TGCAGTGCTAGATCCAGCGGGAGATCAAATGAGCAGTTCTTC.

This clonotype has just one count. CDR3 DNA: TGTGCCAGCAGCTTAGACGGGAGGGGGAACACTGAAGCTTTCTTT. It is translated as CASSLDGRGNTEAFF. This chain connects TRBV7-2 to TRBJ1-1, with D maybe TRBD1 (5 bases). Trimming shortened V by 1 base and J by 1 base, and 10 bases separated the two germline ends. Germline V gene data show CDR1 as SGHTA and CDR2 as FQGNSA. CDR3 size: 15 residues.